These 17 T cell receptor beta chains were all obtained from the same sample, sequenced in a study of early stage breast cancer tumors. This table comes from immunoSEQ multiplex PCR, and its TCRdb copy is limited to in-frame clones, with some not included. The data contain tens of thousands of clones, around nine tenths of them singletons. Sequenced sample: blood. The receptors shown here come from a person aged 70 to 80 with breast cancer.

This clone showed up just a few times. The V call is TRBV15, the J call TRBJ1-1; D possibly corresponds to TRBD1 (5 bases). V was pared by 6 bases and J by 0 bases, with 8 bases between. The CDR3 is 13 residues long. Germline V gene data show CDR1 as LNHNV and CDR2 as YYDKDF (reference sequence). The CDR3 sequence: CATRAGMNTEAFF. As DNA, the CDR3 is TGTGCCACCAGGGCAGGGATGAACACTGAAGCTTTCTTT.

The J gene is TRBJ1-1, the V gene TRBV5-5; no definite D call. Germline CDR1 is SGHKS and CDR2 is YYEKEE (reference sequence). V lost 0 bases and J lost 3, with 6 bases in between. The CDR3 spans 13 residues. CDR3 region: CASSLDLHTEAFF. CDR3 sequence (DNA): TGTGCCAGCAGCTTGGACTTACACACTGAAGCTTTCTTT.

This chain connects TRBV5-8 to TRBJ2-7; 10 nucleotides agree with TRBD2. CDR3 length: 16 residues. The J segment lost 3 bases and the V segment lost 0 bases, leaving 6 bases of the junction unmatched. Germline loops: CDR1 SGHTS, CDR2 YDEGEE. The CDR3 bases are TGTGCCAGCAGCTTGGAGGGAGCGGGAGGGTACTACGAGCAGTACTTC. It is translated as CASSLEGAGGYYEQYF.

The CDR3 region is CASSRPSGGAPDTQYF. CDR3 sequence (DNA): TGTGCCAGCAGCCGACCTAGCGGGGGGGCGCCAGATACGCAGTATTTT. This chain joins TRBV5-4 and TRBJ2-3; 12 nucleotides align to TRBD2. The V and J ends lost 4 bases and 4 bases, in that order; junction bases with no gene match: 7. CDR1 is SGHNT, CDR2 YYREEE, per germline (reference sequence). This CDR3 is 16 amino acids long. Drawing the rest from reference TRBV5-4 and TRBJ2-3, the complete variable domain is ETGVTQSPTHLIKTRGQQVTLRCSSQSGHNTVSWYQQALGQGPQFIFQYYREEENGRGNFPPRFSGLQFPNYSSELNVNALELDDSALYLCASSRPSGGAPDTQYFGPGTRLTVL.

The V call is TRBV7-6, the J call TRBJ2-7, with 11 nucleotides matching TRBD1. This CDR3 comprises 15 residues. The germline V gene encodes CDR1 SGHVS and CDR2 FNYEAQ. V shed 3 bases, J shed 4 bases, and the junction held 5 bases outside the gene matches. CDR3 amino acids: CASSFRTGGAYEQYF. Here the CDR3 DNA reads TGTGCCAGCAGCTTCAGGACAGGGGGCGCTTACGAGCAGTACTTC.

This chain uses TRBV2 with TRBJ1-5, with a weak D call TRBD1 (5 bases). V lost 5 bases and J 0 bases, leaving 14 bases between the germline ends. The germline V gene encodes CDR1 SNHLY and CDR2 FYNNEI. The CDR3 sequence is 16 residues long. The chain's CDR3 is CASSSDSFYSNQPQHF. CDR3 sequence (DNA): TGTGCCAGCAGTTCCGACAGCTTTTATAGCAATCAGCCCCAGCATTTT.

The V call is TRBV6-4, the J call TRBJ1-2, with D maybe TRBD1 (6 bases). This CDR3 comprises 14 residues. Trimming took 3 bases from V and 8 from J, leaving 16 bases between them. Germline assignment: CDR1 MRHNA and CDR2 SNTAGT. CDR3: CASSEMAGAVGYTF. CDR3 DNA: TGTGCCAGCAGTGAAATGGCAGGGGCCGTGGGCTACACCTTC.

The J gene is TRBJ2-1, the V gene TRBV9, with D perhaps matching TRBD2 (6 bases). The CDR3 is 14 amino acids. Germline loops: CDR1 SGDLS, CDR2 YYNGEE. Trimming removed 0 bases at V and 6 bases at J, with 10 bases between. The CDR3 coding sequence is TGTGCCAGCAGCGTAGCGGGGGTACGCAATGAGCAGTTCTTC. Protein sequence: CASSVAGVRNEQFF.

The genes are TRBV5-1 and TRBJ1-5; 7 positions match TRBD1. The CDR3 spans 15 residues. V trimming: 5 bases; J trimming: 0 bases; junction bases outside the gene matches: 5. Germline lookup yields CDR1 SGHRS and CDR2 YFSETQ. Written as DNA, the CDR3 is TGCGCCAGCAGTTACACAGGGGTTAGCAATCAGCCCCAGCATTTT. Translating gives CASSYTGVSNQPQHF.

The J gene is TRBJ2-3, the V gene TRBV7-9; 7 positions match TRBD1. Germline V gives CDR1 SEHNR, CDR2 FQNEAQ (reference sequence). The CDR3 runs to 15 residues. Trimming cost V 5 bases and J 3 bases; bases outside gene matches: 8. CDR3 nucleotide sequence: TGTGCCAGCAGCACCCGAGGCAGGGGGACAGATACGCAGTATTTT. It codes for CASSTRGRGTDTQYF.

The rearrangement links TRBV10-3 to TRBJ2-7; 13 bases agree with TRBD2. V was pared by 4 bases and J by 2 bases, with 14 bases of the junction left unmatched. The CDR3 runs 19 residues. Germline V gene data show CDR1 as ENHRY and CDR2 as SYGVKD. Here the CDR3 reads CAISGEGTSGTVKAYEQYF. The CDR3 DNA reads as TGTGCCATCAGTGGGGAGGGGACTAGCGGGACAGTAAAGGCCTACGAGCAGTACTTC.

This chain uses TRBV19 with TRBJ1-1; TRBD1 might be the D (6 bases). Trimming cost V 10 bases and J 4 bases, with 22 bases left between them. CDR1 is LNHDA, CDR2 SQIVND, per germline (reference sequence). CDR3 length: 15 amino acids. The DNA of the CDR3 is TGTGCCACTCAAGACTGGGGGACACAGGGCACTGAAGCTTTCTTT. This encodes CATQDWGTQGTEAFF. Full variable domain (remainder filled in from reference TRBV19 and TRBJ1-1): DGGITQSPKYLFRKEGQNVTLSCEQNLNHDAMYWYRQDPGQGLRLIYYSQIVNDFQKGDIAEGYSVSREKKESFPLTVTSAQKNPTAFYLCATQDWGTQGTEAFFGQGTRLTVV.

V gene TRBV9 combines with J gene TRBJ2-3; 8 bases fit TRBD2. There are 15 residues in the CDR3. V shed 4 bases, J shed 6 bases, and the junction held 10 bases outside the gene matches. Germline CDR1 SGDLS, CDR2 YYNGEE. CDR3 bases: TGTGCCAGCAGCTGGACGGGGGGGCTCGGGGATACGCAGTATTTT. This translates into CASSWTGGLGDTQYF.

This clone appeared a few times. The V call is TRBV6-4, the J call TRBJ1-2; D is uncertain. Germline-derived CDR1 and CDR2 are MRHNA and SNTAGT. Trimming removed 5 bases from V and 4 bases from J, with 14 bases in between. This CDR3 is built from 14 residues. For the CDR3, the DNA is TGTGCCAGCAGTTCGAACCGGGATACCTATGGCTACACCTTC. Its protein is CASSSNRDTYGYTF.

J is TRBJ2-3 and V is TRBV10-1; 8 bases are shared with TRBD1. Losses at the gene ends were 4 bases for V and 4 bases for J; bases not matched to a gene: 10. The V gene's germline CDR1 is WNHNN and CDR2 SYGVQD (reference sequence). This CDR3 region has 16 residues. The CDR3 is CASSGGTGVVADTQYF. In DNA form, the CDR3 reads TGCGCCAGCAGTGGCGGGACAGGAGTCGTGGCAGATACGCAGTATTTT.

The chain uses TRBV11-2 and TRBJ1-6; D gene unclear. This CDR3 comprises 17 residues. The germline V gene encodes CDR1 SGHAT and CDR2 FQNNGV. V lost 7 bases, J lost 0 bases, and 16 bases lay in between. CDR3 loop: CASTPQEPNSYNSPLHF. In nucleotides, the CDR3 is TGTGCCAGCACCCCGCAGGAACCCAACTCCTATAATTCACCCCTCCACTTT.

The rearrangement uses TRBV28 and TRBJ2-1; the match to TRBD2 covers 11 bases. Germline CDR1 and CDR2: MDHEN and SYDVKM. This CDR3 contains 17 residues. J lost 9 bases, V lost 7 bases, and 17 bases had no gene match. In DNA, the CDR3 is TGTGCCAGCACCGATCTCGTGATAGCGGGAGGGTACGGTGAGCAGTTCTTC. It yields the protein CASTDLVIAGGYGEQFF.